This TCR beta chain was recorded in a study of response to subunit inactivated influenza vaccine. General study results and limits: Authors suggested that a seasonal influenza vaccination recruits few new T cells each time.

Comment on this clonotype: Its antigen remains unidentified.

Germline values: CDR1 SGHDT, CDR2 YYEEEE. CDR3 length equals 15 residues. Trimming stripped 0 bases from V and 6 bases from J, with 16 bases between. MiXCR, applied by TCRdb to the RT-PCR reads, yields one record per CDR3 protein. Of about 240,000 distinct CDR3 sequences listed, 9% to 15% were seen once; the top ten hold about 8%. This receptor was taken from a man aged 50 to 59 who received an inactivated influenza vaccine. The material was non-naive T cells sorted from PBMCs, obtained less than 15 days before vaccination. The genes are TRBV5-6 and TRBJ2-7, with D possibly being TRBD1 or TRBD2 (7 bases each). CDR3 region: CASSLDPGGVFEQYF. As DNA, the CDR3 is TGTGCCAGCAGCTTGGATCCAGGGGGGGTTTTCGAGCAGTACTTC. The whole variable domain, remainder taken from reference TRBV5-6 and TRBJ2-7, is DAGVTQSPTHLIKTRGQQVTLRCSPKSGHDTVSWYQQALGQGPQFIFQYYEEEERQRGNFPDRFSGHQFPNYSSELNVNALLLGDSALYLCASSLDPGGVFEQYFGPGTRLTVT.